A single sample gave rise to the 7 T cell receptor beta chains below, sequenced in a study of blood T cell repertoires in COVID-19. Generated by immunoSEQ multiplex PCR, the TCRdb table keeps only in-frame clones and is missing some. Among about 70,000 clones listed, roughly four fifths were seen once. Sequencing used peripheral blood. These receptors were obtained from a woman in her 70s with acute or convalescent COVID-19.

This rearrangement joins TRBV11-2 to TRBJ2-7; D is possibly TRBD1 (6 bases). Germline-derived CDR1 and CDR2 are SGHAT and FQNNGV. V gave up 1 base and J gave up 5 bases, with 9 bases separating them. The CDR3 has 13 amino acids. This chain's CDR3 is CASSLAGVDEQYF. DNA of the CDR3: TGTGCCAGCAGCTTAGCAGGGGTCGACGAGCAGTACTTC.

Details on this clone: Other DNA sequences in this sample translate to the same CDR3. V is TRBV30 and J is TRBJ1-2; a possible D gene is TRBD1 (5 bases). V lost 0 bases, J lost 6 bases, and 8 bases lay in between. CDR1 GTSNPN and CDR2 SVGIG come from the germline V gene (reference sequence). CDR3 size: 12 residues. DNA of the CDR3: TGTGCCTGGAGTGTGGGAGGGGATGGCTACACCTTC. It is translated as CAWSVGGDGYTF.

This chain uses TRBV10-3 with TRBJ2-3; 9 positions agree with TRBD1. The CDR3 runs to 15 residues. Per germline, CDR1 ENHRY and CDR2 SYGVKD. V shed 0 bases and J 5 bases; nucleotides not matched to a gene: 3. The CDR3 bases are TGTGCCATCAGTGAGTCGAGGACAGGGGTAGATACGCAGTATTTT. It translates to CAISESRTGVDTQYF.

This clone showed up just a few times. The chain couples TRBV19 to TRBJ1-2, with D perhaps TRBD1 (6 bases). The CDR3 is 13 amino acids. Trimming removed 7 bases from V and 8 bases from J, with 17 bases in between. The germline V gene encodes CDR1 LNHDA and CDR2 SQIVND (reference sequence). This chain's CDR3 is CASTLQGFYGYTF. CDR3 bases: TGTGCCAGTACCCTACAGGGATTCTACGGCTACACCTTC.

The chain joins TRBV2 to TRBJ2-3, with 13 bases identical to TRBD2. V was clipped by 8 bases and J by 1 base; unmatched bases: 6. The CDR3 totals 16 residues. Germline V CDR1 and CDR2: SNHLY, FYNNEI. Written as DNA, the CDR3 is TGTGCCAGCGGATCAGGGACTAGCGGGGGCACAGATACGCAGTATTTT. Its translation: CASGSGTSGGTDTQYF.

This clone was seen more than once but under ten times. J is TRBJ2-1 and V is TRBV7-2, with 10 bases lining up with TRBD2. Germline values: CDR1 SGHTA, CDR2 FQGNSA. Germline trimming cut 4 bases from V and 5 bases from J; bases unmatched to any gene: 5. This CDR3 has 15 residues. CDR3 residues: CASSSSGGQHNEQFF. In DNA form, the CDR3 reads TGTGCCAGCAGCTCTAGCGGGGGACAACACAATGAGCAGTTCTTC.

The J gene is TRBJ2-2, the V gene TRBV12-3 or TRBV12-4; perhaps TRBD2 as D (7 bases). This CDR3 comprises 13 residues. Trimming took off 7 bases at V and 7 bases at J, with 13 bases between the two ends. This chain's CDR3 is CASKGGVGGELFF. CDR3 in DNA: TGTGCCAGCAAAGGGGGGGTCGGCGGGGAGCTGTTTTTT.